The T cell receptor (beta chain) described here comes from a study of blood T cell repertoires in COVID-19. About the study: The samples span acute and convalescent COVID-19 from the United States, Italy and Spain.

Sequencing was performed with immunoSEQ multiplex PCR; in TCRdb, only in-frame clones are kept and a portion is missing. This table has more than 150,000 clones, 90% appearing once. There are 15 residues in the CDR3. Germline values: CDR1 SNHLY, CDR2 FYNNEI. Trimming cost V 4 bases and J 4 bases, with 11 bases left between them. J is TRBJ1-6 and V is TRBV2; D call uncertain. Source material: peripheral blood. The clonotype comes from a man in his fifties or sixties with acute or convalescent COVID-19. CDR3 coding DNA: TGTGCCAGCAGTGGGAGTATAGCTTATAATTCACCCCTCCACTTT. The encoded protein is CASSGSIAYNSPLHF.